This TCR beta chain was documented in a study of blood T cell repertoires in COVID-19. Overall study context: T cells, B-cell-depleted T cells, or PBMCs supplied cDNA or gDNA.

Authors' analysis steps: Counts of nucleated cells, estimated from reference gene primer amplification, were obtained. This table comes from immunoSEQ multiplex PCR, and its TCRdb copy is limited to in-frame clones, with some not included. Clone size and V and J calls were adopted from that table, with D and trimming inferred from the DNA. This table has 120,000 to 150,000 clones, 75% to 90% appearing once. The CDR3 covers 17 residues. The germline gives CDR1 SGDLS, CDR2 YYNGEE. J was trimmed by 0 bases and V by 3 bases; bases with no gene match: 6. The sequence was collected from a woman aged 60-75 years with active COVID-19. The gene calls are TRBV9 and TRBJ2-3; 11 nucleotides line up with TRBD2. Material for sequencing was peripheral blood. The CDR3 loop reads CASSGIRTSGSTDTQYF. The CDR3 nucleotides are TGTGCCAGCAGCGGGATCCGGACTAGCGGGAGCACAGATACGCAGTATTTT. The full variable domain, its missing parts supplied by reference TRBV9 and TRBJ2-3, is DSGVTQTPKHLITATGQRVTLRCSPRSGDLSVYWYQQSLDQGLQFLIQYYNGEERAKGNILERFSAQQFPDLHSELNLSSLELGDSALYFCASSGIRTSGSTDTQYFGPGTRLTVL.